This is a list of T cell receptor beta chains from one sample in a study of T cells in Graves' hyperthyroidism and ophthalmopathy. Using its own MiXCR run on the multiplex PCR reads, TCRdb lists one record per CDR3 protein. Of approximately 400,000 distinct CDR3 sequences detected, roughly 25% appear once; the ten largest clones hold around four fifths. Sample: blood. Receptor source: a man between 50 and 59 years old with Graves' hyperthyroidism. The CDR3 runs from the conserved cysteine through the conserved F or W. Each record gives: CDR3 protein, CDR3 DNA, J gene, V gene, clone size, D gene. The D gene is left open where the match is weak. Part of the rows lack a size; the others show once, few, many or a class for expanded clones.

CDR3aa: CASSWSLAGDEQYF; CDR3nt: TGCGCCAGCAGCTGGAGTCTAGCGGGAGACGAGCAGTACTTC; j_gene: TRBJ2-7; v_gene: TRBV5-1; abundance: few; d_gene: TRBD2
CDR3aa: CASSSSSTESGDNEKLFF; CDR3nt: TGTGCCAGCAGTTCGTCGTCGACGGAGAGTGGGGATAATGAAAAACTGTTTTTT; j_gene: TRBJ1-4; v_gene: TRBV2; abundance: NA; d_gene: NA
CDR3aa: CASSLWGQGDTGELFF; CDR3nt: TGTGCCAGCAGTTTATGGGGACAGGGCGATACCGGGGAGCTGTTTTTT; j_gene: TRBJ2-2; v_gene: TRBV28; abundance: many; d_gene: TRBD1
CDR3aa: CASSSKRERSNEQFF; CDR3nt: TGTGCCAGCAGTTCCAAGCGGGAGAGGTCCAATGAGCAGTTCTTC; j_gene: TRBJ2-1; v_gene: TRBV6-8; abundance: NA; d_gene: TRBD2
CDR3aa: CASRRDLSDSPLHF; CDR3nt: TGCGCCAGCAGAAGGGACCTGAGTGATTCACCCCTCCACTTT; j_gene: TRBJ1-6; v_gene: TRBV5-1; abundance: NA; d_gene: NA
CDR3aa: CASSRRGDYEQYF; CDR3nt: TGTGCCAGCAGTCGAAGGGGAGACTACGAGCAGTACTTC; j_gene: TRBJ2-7; v_gene: TRBV12-3/TRBV12-4; abundance: few; d_gene: NA
CDR3aa: CASSSSSKGGVGTEAFF; CDR3nt: TGTGCCAGCAGCTCGTCATCCAAAGGGGGAGTAGGGACTGAAGCTTTCTTT; j_gene: TRBJ1-1; v_gene: TRBV9; abundance: NA; d_gene: NA
CDR3aa: CASSEDRLSEKLFF; CDR3nt: TGTGCCAGCAGTGAGGACAGGTTGTCTGAAAAACTGTTTTTT; j_gene: TRBJ1-4; v_gene: TRBV6-1; abundance: NA; d_gene: TRBD1
CDR3aa: CSARDQRGGEQFF; CDR3nt: TGCAGTGCTAGAGATCAGCGGGGGGGTGAGCAGTTCTTC; j_gene: TRBJ2-1; v_gene: TRBV20-1; abundance: NA; d_gene: TRBD2
CDR3aa: CASSQLGREQYF; CDR3nt: TGTGCCAGCAGCCAACTGGGTCGCGAGCAGTACTTC; j_gene: TRBJ2-7; v_gene: TRBV3-1; abundance: many; d_gene: NA
CDR3aa: CASSYAGTYGYTF; CDR3nt: TGTGCCAGCAGTTACGCCGGGACATATGGCTACACCTTC; j_gene: TRBJ1-2; v_gene: TRBV12-3/TRBV12-4; abundance: few; d_gene: NA
CDR3aa: CASSARRENLNEQFF; CDR3nt: TGTGCCAGCAGCGCCAGGCGGGAGAACCTAAATGAGCAGTTCTTC; j_gene: TRBJ2-1; v_gene: TRBV7-2; abundance: NA; d_gene: TRBD2
CDR3aa: CASSLGTVGETQYF; CDR3nt: TGTGCCAGCAGCCTCGGGACGGTCGGAGAGACCCAGTACTTC; j_gene: TRBJ2-5; v_gene: TRBV7-3; abundance: few; d_gene: NA
CDR3aa: CASSRLSTNTEAFF; CDR3nt: TGTGCCAGCAGCCGTCTTTCTACCAACACTGAAGCTTTCTTT; j_gene: TRBJ1-1; v_gene: TRBV27; abundance: many; d_gene: NA
CDR3aa: CASGPAPNQPQHF; CDR3nt: TGTGCTAGTGGACCCGCCCCAAATCAGCCCCAGCATTTT; j_gene: TRBJ1-5; v_gene: TRBV12-5; abundance: once; d_gene: NA